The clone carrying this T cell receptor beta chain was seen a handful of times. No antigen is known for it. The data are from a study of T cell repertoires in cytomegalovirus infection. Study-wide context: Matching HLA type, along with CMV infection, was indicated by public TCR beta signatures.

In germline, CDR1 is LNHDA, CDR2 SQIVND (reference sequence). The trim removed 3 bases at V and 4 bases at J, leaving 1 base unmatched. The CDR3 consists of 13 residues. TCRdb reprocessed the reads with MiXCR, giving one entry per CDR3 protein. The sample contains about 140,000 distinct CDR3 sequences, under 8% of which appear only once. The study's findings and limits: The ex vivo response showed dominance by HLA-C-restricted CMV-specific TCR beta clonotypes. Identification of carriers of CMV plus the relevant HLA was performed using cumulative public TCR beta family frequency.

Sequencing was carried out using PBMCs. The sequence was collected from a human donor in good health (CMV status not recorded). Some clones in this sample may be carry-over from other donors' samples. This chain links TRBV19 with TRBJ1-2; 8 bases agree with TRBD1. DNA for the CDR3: TGTGCCAGTAGTATGGACAGGGCCTATGGCTACACCTTC. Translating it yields CASSMDRAYGYTF. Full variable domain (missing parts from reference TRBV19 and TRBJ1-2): DGGITQSPKYLFRKEGQNVTLSCEQNLNHDAMYWYRQDPGQGLRLIYYSQIVNDFQKGDIAEGYSVSREKKESFPLTVTSAQKNPTAFYLCASSMDRAYGYTFGSGTRLTVV.